These 21 T cell receptor beta chains came from one sample sequenced in a study of blood T cell repertoires in COVID-19. Clones were sequenced by immunoSEQ multiplex PCR, and TCRdb holds only the in-frame ones, with some missing. The table records a few hundred thousand clones, nearly 90% of them present only once. The sample comprised peripheral blood. The receptors originated from a woman between 35 and 50 years old who had recovered from COVID-19.

This sequence joins TRBV27 and TRBJ1-2; a possible D gene is TRBD1 (6 bases). This CDR3 has 13 residues. Germline V gene lookup returns CDR1 MNHEY and CDR2 SMNVEV (reference sequence). The V end was cut by 3 bases, the J end by 5 bases, with 10 bases between. The CDR3 spells CASSFGQSYGYTF. For the CDR3, the DNA is TGTGCCAGCAGTTTCGGACAGAGTTATGGCTACACCTTC.

The chain recombines TRBV11-3 with TRBJ2-7; tentative D call: TRBD1 (5 bases). The CDR3 extends over 17 amino acids. Trimming removed 6 bases at V and 6 bases at J, with 27 bases between. Germline V lookup: CDR1 SGHNT, CDR2 YENEEA. The CDR3 reads CASSFPADRTQTGEQYV. In nucleotides, the CDR3 is TGTGCCAGCAGTTTTCCGGCAGACAGAACCCAAACGGGCGAGCAGTACGTC.

This chain connects TRBV10-3 to TRBJ1-3, with D perhaps matching TRBD1 (5 bases). The CDR3 is made up of 14 amino acids. V gave up 7 bases and J gave up 3 bases, with 13 bases separating them. Germline V gives CDR1 ENHRY, CDR2 SYGVKD. This chain's CDR3 is CAITRTGGGNTIYF. Here the CDR3 DNA reads TGTGCCATCACCCGAACCGGGGGTGGAAACACCATATATTTT.

The chain has TRBV27 and TRBJ1-1; perhaps TRBD1 as D (6 bases). V shed 7 bases and J shed 5 bases, with 8 bases lying between them. Looked up from germline, CDR1 is MNHEY and CDR2 is SMNVEV (reference sequence). This CDR3 has 11 amino acids. Here the CDR3 DNA reads TGTGCCAGCACTCAGGGGACTGAAGCTTTCTTT. Its protein product is CASTQGTEAFF.

This clone appeared a single time. The chain combines TRBV11-2 with TRBJ2-4; D remains ambiguous. The V gene's germline CDR1 is SGHAT and CDR2 FQNNGV. The CDR3 loop spans 13 amino acids. With 4 bases removed from V and 7 bases from J, the gap between germline ends came to 11 bases. The CDR3 DNA sequence: TGTGCCAGCAGCTCTGGCTCGGGTAACATTCAGTACTTC. Amino acid sequence: CASSSGSGNIQYF. The whole variable domain, remainder taken from reference TRBV11-2 and TRBJ2-4, is EAGVAQSPRYKIIEKRQSVAFWCNPISGHATLYWYQQILGQGPKLLIQFQNNGVVDDSQLPKDRFSAERLKGVDSTLKIQPAKLEDSAVYLCASSSGSGNIQYFGAGTRLSVL.

The gene calls are TRBV18 and TRBJ2-1, with 9 bases lining up with TRBD1. The V gene end was trimmed by 1 base and the J gene end by 10 bases; junction bases not matched to a gene: 11. Per the germline V gene, CDR1 is KGHSH and CDR2 is LQKENI. The CDR3 has 16 amino acids. The CDR3 region is CASSPQGTGTTGEQFF. In nucleotides, the CDR3 is TGTGCCAGCTCACCACAAGGGACAGGGACCACCGGGGAGCAGTTCTTC.

This clone was seen a single time. The chain joins TRBV5-4 to TRBJ2-3; weak D call: TRBD2 (5 bases). V lost 4 bases, J lost 12 bases, and 18 bases lay in between. The CDR3 contains 13 residues. The germline V gene has CDR1 SGHNT and CDR2 YYREEE (reference sequence). The CDR3, as DNA: TGTGCCAGCAGCCAAACTAGAGACTCGGCTCAGTATTTT. This sequence encodes CASSQTRDSAQYF.

The CDR3 spells CASSHRTGVNTGELFF. For the CDR3, the DNA is TGTGCCAGCAGCCATCGCACAGGGGTGAACACCGGGGAGCTGTTTTTT. The chain recombines TRBV3-1 (or the pseudogene TRBV3-2) with TRBJ2-2, with 7 bases aligning to TRBD1. The V gene end was trimmed by 3 bases and the J gene end by 1 base; junction bases not matched to a gene: 5. Germline assignment: CDR1 LGHDT and CDR2 YNNKEL (reference sequence). This CDR3 has 16 residues.

The chain carries TRBV12-5 and TRBJ2-2, with 9 bases identical to TRBD1. The CDR3 sequence is 16 residues long. The J segment lost 5 bases and the V segment lost 2 bases, leaving 6 bases of the junction unmatched. Germline V gene lookup returns CDR1 LGHNT and CDR2 FRNRAP. The DNA of the CDR3 is TGTGCTAGTGGTTTGTCCGGGACAGGGTATACCGGGGAGCTGTTTTTT. Translation: CASGLSGTGYTGELFF.

CDR3 nucleotides: TGTGCCAGCAGCTTGGATACAGGGTTGGGAGGCTACACCTTC. Protein sequence: CASSLDTGLGGYTF. V gene TRBV5-4 combines with J gene TRBJ1-2, with D possibly being TRBD1 (6 bases). Between the trimmed V and J ends, which lost 0 bases and 8 bases, there was a span of 14 bases. The CDR3 extends over 14 amino acids. From germline, CDR1 is SGHNT and CDR2 YYREEE (reference sequence).

This chain connects TRBV24-1 to TRBJ2-3; 8 positions match TRBD2. The CDR3 is made up of 15 amino acids. Germline assignment: CDR1 KGHDR and CDR2 SFDVKD. Trimming took 1 base from V and 3 from J; bases not matched to a gene: 2. CDR3 nucleotides: TGTGCCACCAGTGATTTACAGCGGGAGACAGATACGCAGTATTTT. It codes for CATSDLQRETDTQYF.

This clone was counted a single time. The rearrangement uses TRBV15 and TRBJ2-2, with D tentatively TRBD1 (6 bases). V was trimmed by 0 bases and J by 7 bases, leaving 12 bases between them. Germline V gene data show CDR1 as LNHNV and CDR2 as YYDKDF (reference sequence). The CDR3 is 15 amino acids. Written as DNA, the CDR3 is TGTGCCACCAGCAGAGACCCACAGGGAATCGGGGAGCTGTTTTTT. This codes for CATSRDPQGIGELFF.

This clone was recorded once. The rearrangement uses TRBV7-9 and TRBJ1-2, with D unclear. Per the germline V gene, CDR1 is SEHNR and CDR2 is FQNEAQ (reference sequence). The V end was cut by 3 bases, the J end by 5 bases, with 10 bases between. The CDR3 spans 13 residues. The CDR3 DNA sequence: TGTGCCAGCAGCTTCCAGCCCGGGTATGGCTACACCTTC. It translates to CASSFQPGYGYTF.

This chain joins TRBV7-9 and TRBJ2-5; TRBD1 matches at 8 bases. Trimming removed 4 bases from V and 5 bases from J; junction bases left unmatched: 12. This CDR3 is 16 amino acids long. Looked up from germline, CDR1 is SEHNR and CDR2 is FQNEAQ (reference sequence). DNA for the CDR3: TGTGCCAGCAGCTCAATCCAGGGGGCGCCTAGGGAGACCCAGTACTTC. Its translation is CASSSIQGAPRETQYF.

The chain has TRBV28 and TRBJ2-2; 10 bases are a match to TRBD1. This CDR3 comprises 17 residues. The J segment lost 2 bases and the V segment lost 6 bases, leaving 9 bases of the junction unmatched. Germline lookup yields CDR1 MDHEN and CDR2 SYDVKM. The CDR3 here is CASSLTGTGVNTGELFF. CDR3 nucleotides: TGTGCCAGCAGCTTGACCGGGACAGGGGTTAACACCGGGGAGCTGTTTTTT.

The chain joins TRBV5-6 to TRBJ2-7, with TRBD2 identical over 11 bases. The CDR3 runs to 18 residues. V was pared by 0 bases and J by 0 bases, with 8 bases of the junction left unmatched. The germline CDR1 and CDR2 sequences are SGHDT and YYEEEE. The CDR3 nucleotides are TGTGCCAGCAGCTTGGAATTAGCGGGGGGGCCGAGCTCCTACGAGCAGTACTTC. It specifies CASSLELAGGPSSYEQYF.

CDR3 coding DNA: TGTGCCAGCAGTTTTGGCAGGGATTCATACGGCTACACCTTC. Translated: CASSFGRDSYGYTF. The rearrangement uses TRBV27 and TRBJ1-2; D might be TRBD1 (5 bases). With 3 bases removed from V and 8 bases from J, the gap between germline ends came to 16 bases. Germline V CDR1 and CDR2: MNHEY, SMNVEV (reference sequence). This CDR3 spans 14 amino acids.

The chain recombines TRBV15 with TRBJ2-3; TRBD2 is a possible D gene (5 bases). Germline V gene sequence: CDR1 LNHNV, CDR2 YYDKDF (reference sequence). The CDR3 covers 14 residues. Trimming took 1 base from V and 5 from J, leaving 10 bases between them. The CDR3 protein is CATSRAPEGDTQYF. DNA of the CDR3: TGTGCCACCAGCAGAGCCCCCGAGGGAGATACGCAGTATTTT.

The V call is TRBV13, the J call TRBJ2-5; 15 bases are shared with TRBD2. After removal of 5 bases from V and 4 bases from J, the junction contained 2 bases not matched to a gene. The CDR3 has 15 amino acids. Germline lookup yields CDR1 PRHDT and CDR2 FYEKMQ (reference sequence). The CDR3 loop reads CASSGGLAGGETQYF. The CDR3 DNA follows: TGTGCCAGCAGCGGGGGACTAGCGGGAGGAGAGACCCAGTACTTC.

This clone was seen only a few times. The rearrangement uses TRBV6-5 and TRBJ1-1; D is unclear. Trimming stripped 0 bases from V and 3 bases from J, with 5 bases between. The CDR3 is 13 amino acids. CDR1 is MNHEY, CDR2 SVGAGI, per germline. CDR3 in DNA: TGTGCCAGCAGTTACTCGGAGTACACTGAAGCTTTCTTT. Translating gives CASSYSEYTEAFF.

Only a few counts were recorded for this clone. The gene calls are TRBV6-1 and TRBJ1-6; perhaps TRBD1 as D (5 bases). V was shortened by 1 base and J by 13 bases, with 14 bases between the two germline ends. Per the germline V gene, CDR1 is MNHNS and CDR2 is SASEGT. The length of the CDR3 is 14 residues. The CDR3 sequence: CASSEDPTAWPLHF. For the CDR3, the DNA is TGTGCCAGCAGTGAAGATCCGACAGCCTGGCCCCTCCACTTT.